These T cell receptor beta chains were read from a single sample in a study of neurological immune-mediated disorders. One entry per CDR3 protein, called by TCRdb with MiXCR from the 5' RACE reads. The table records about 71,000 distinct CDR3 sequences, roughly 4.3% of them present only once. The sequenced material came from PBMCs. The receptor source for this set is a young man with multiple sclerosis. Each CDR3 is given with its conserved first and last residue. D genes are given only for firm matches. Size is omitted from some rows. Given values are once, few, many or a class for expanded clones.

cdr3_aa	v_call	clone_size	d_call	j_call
CASSLVSLGEAFF	TRBV5-1	many	NA	TRBJ1-1
CASSPSSTGLVGGYTF	TRBV27	few	NA	TRBJ1-2
CATRTSGGPHLTNHNEQFF	TRBV10-3	NA	TRBD2	TRBJ2-1
CASSPSETYEQYF	TRBV7-9	many	NA	TRBJ2-7
CASSLSSWREQYF	TRBV5-1	many	NA	TRBJ2-7
CASSEGRSGQETQYF	TRBV6-1	few	NA	TRBJ2-5
CASSPGPQGYEQYF	TRBV5-5	many	NA	TRBJ2-7
CASSSSHRGRTVGTDTQYF	TRBV7-8	NA	TRBD1	TRBJ2-3
CASSFPGPSYEQYF	TRBV7-9	many	NA	TRBJ2-7
CASSADVWTNTEAFF	TRBV10-2	many	NA	TRBJ1-1
CASSRLGGYTF	TRBV7-9	NA	NA	TRBJ1-2
CASSLDPGRSPLNF	TRBV5-1	NA	NA	TRBJ1-6
CASSLVGGMNTGELFF	TRBV11-2	NA	NA	TRBJ2-2
CASSLYNPGRHNEKLFF	TRBV27	many	NA	TRBJ1-4
CASSSPMGQFGELFF	TRBV5-1	NA	TRBD1	TRBJ2-2
CASSRLSYEQYF	TRBV5-5	many	NA	TRBJ2-7
CASSIFPGLIYEQYF	TRBV9	many	NA	TRBJ2-7
CSVGTARTGELFF	TRBV29-1	many	NA	TRBJ2-2
CASSEYGSGEKLFF	TRBV25-1	many	NA	TRBJ1-4
CSVRTGAGVDTQYF	TRBV20-1	many	TRBD2	TRBJ2-3
CATNYKVRRGEAFF	TRBV12-3/TRBV12-4	many	NA	TRBJ1-1
CATSRERLDPGYTF	TRBV15	few	NA	TRBJ1-2
CASSSMGDEQYF	TRBV11-2	NA	NA	TRBJ2-7
CSAREVSGATQYF	TRBV20-1	many	NA	TRBJ2-3
CASSQQPNEGTQPQHF	TRBV4-1	NA	NA	TRBJ1-5
CASSLRGVSTDTQYF	TRBV14	many	NA	TRBJ2-3
CASSPGTDPWGYTF	TRBV27	many	TRBD1	TRBJ1-2
CASSYRADSNGYTF	TRBV6-2/TRBV6-3	few	NA	TRBJ1-2
CASSEGLSPTDTQYF	TRBV2	many	NA	TRBJ2-3
CASSPGTGSRAFF	TRBV7-9	many	TRBD1	TRBJ1-1
CSAQPQVDTEAFF	TRBV20-1	few	NA	TRBJ1-1
CSARTAESAEQYF	TRBV20-1	many	NA	TRBJ2-7
CASSVISGAGTEAFF	TRBV5-1	NA	NA	TRBJ1-1
CASRLGGAAYGYTF	TRBV5-5	many	NA	TRBJ1-2
CASTLLPDRAKEGYF	TRBV5-1	many	TRBD1	TRBJ2-5
CASSLLPNTEAFF	TRBV4-1	many	NA	TRBJ1-1
CASSSRDTKLQETQYF	TRBV5-1	many	NA	TRBJ2-5
CASSRQGPQHF	TRBV6-6	many	NA	TRBJ1-5
CASSPSEGVAAGYTF	TRBV12-3/TRBV12-4	NA	NA	TRBJ1-2
CSVKGGLNTEAFF	TRBV29-1	many	NA	TRBJ1-1
CASSLVRTGRSGANVLTF	TRBV7-9	many	TRBD1	TRBJ2-6
CASHTTEKNTEAFF	TRBV7-8	few	NA	TRBJ1-1